The rows below give T cell receptor beta chains drawn from one sample of a study of T cell changes during pregnancy in multiple sclerosis. Produced via immunoSEQ multiplex PCR; TCRdb's table is partial and in-frame only. In the table there are tens of thousands of clones, about nine tenths of which are singletons. The sequences come from CD4+ T cells from peripheral blood mononuclear cells, collected after pregnancy. The source of these receptors is a female donor with multiple sclerosis, enrolled in a pregnancy study. Each CDR3 is given with its conserved first and last residue. D genes are given only for firm matches. Not every row has a clone size; where given, it reads once, few, many or a size class.

size	V	D	J	CDR3	DNA
NA	TRBV6-6	TRBD1	TRBJ2-7	CASSYLGQGVAEQYF	TGTGCCAGCAGTTACCTCGGGCAGGGGGTCGCCGAGCAGTACTTC
NA	TRBV21-1	NA	TRBJ1-4	CASFLGSATNEKLFF	TGTGCCAGCTTTCTCGGGTCCGCAACTAATGAAAAACTGTTTTTT
NA	TRBV29-1	NA	TRBJ2-6	CSVNVDSRGYSGANVLTF	TGCAGCGTAAACGTCGACAGTAGAGGCTACTCTGGGGCCAACGTCCTGACTTTC
NA	TRBV19	TRBD1	TRBJ2-7	CASSVQGPSSYEQYF	TGTGCCAGTTCAGTACAGGGGCCCAGCTCCTACGAGCAGTACTTC
NA	TRBV21-1	NA	TRBJ2-7	CASSKAGCYEQYF	TGTGCCAGCAGCAAGGCAGGTTGTTACGAGCAGTACTTC
NA	TRBV7-2	TRBD1	TRBJ2-7	CASSPIPDRDYEQYF	TGTGCCAGCAGCCCCATCCCGGACAGGGACTACGAGCAGTACTTC
NA	TRBV9	TRBD1	TRBJ2-2	CASSSTGTANTGELFF	TGTGCCAGCAGCTCCACCGGGACAGCGAACACCGGGGAGCTGTTTTTT
NA	TRBV6-1	TRBD1	TRBJ1-5	CASTPGTGGNQPQHF	TGTGCCAGCACCCCGGGGACAGGAGGAAATCAGCCCCAGCATTTT
NA	TRBV7-9	TRBD1	TRBJ1-1	CASSYLGTGNTEAFF	TGTGCCAGCAGCTATCTAGGGACAGGGAACACTGAAGCTTTCTTT
NA	TRBV11-3	TRBD1	TRBJ2-7	CASSLRGGAWDEQYF	TGTGCCAGCAGCTTGAGAGGGGGCGCGTGGGACGAGCAGTACTTC
few	TRBV19	NA	TRBJ2-7	CASWGGASYEQYF	TGTGCCAGTTGGGGCGGGGCTTCCTACGAGCAGTACTTC
NA	TRBV19	TRBD1	TRBJ2-3	CASSRQGEGTDTQYF	TGTGCCAGTAGCCGACAGGGAGAGGGCACAGATACGCAGTATTTT
NA	TRBV21-1	NA	TRBJ2-7	CASSNRDRGYEQYF	TGTGCCAGCAGCAACAGGGACAGGGGCTACGAGCAGTACTTC
NA	TRBV13	TRBD2	TRBJ2-7	CASSSRLAGVYEQYF	TGTGCCAGCAGCTCGAGACTAGCGGGGGTCTACGAGCAGTACTTC
few	TRBV6-1	TRBD1	TRBJ1-3	CASSAGTGSSGNTIYF	TGTGCCAGCAGTGCAGGGACAGGCTCCTCTGGAAACACCATATATTTT
once	TRBV4-2	TRBD1	TRBJ1-1	CASSQEDRANTEAFF	TGTGCCAGCAGCCAAGAGGACAGGGCGAACACTGAAGCTTTCTTT
NA	TRBV7-8	TRBD2	TRBJ2-5	CASSLGGYQETQYF	TGTGCCAGCAGCTTGGGGGGGTACCAAGAGACCCAGTACTTC
NA	TRBV9	TRBD2	TRBJ2-1	CASTPRLAGDNEQFF	TGTGCCAGCACCCCCAGGCTAGCGGGGGACAATGAGCAGTTCTTC
NA	TRBV14	NA	TRBJ1-1	CASSHYGLRTEAFF	TGTGCCAGCAGCCACTACGGACTCCGGACTGAAGCTTTCTTT
NA	TRBV6-5	TRBD1	TRBJ1-2	CASRRTGTGDQGYTF	TGTGCCAGCAGACGCACCGGGACAGGCGATCAGGGCTACACCTTC
NA	TRBV5-6	NA	TRBJ2-5	CASSFLGGIQETQYF	TGTGCCAGCAGCTTCTTGGGAGGAATCCAAGAGACCCAGTACTTC
NA	TRBV5-8	TRBD2	TRBJ2-1	CASSPPGRGDEQFF	TGTGCCAGCAGCCCCCCTGGGCGGGGGGATGAGCAGTTCTTC
NA	TRBV4-2	NA	TRBJ1-2	CASSQDGRSFNYGYTF	TGTGCCAGCAGCCAAGATGGTCGGAGCTTCAACTATGGCTACACCTTC
few	TRBV6-4	TRBD1	TRBJ1-5	CASILDRGSNQPQHF	TGTGCCAGCATCCTGGACAGGGGAAGCAATCAGCCCCAGCATTTT
NA	TRBV5-6	NA	TRBJ2-6	CASSLYRRSGANVLTF	TGTGCCAGCAGCTTATACAGACGCTCTGGGGCCAACGTCCTGACTTTC
NA	TRBV7-6	NA	TRBJ1-1	CASSLSEKTEAFF	TGTGCCAGCAGCTTATCGGAGAAGACTGAAGCTTTCTTT